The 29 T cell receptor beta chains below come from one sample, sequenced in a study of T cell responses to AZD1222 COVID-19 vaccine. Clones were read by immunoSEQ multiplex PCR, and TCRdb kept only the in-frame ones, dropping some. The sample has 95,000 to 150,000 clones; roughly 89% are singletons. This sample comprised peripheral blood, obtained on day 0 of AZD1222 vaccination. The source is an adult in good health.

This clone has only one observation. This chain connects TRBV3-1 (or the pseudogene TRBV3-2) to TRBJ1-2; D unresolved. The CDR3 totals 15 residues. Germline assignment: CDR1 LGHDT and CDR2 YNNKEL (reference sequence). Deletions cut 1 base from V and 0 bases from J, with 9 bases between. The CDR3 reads CASSQGSQANYGYTF. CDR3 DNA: TGTGCCAGCAGCCAAGGGTCGCAAGCTAACTATGGCTACACCTTC.

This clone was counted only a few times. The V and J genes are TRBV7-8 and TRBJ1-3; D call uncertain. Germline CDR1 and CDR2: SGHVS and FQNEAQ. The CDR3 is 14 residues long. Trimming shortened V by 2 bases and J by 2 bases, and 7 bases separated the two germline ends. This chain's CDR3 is CASSLSLTGNTIYF. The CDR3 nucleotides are TGTGCCAGCAGCTTAAGTCTTACTGGAAACACCATATATTTT.

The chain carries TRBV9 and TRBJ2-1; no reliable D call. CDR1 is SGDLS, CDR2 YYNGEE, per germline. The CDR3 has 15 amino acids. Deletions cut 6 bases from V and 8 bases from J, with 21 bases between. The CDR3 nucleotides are TGTGCCAGCACGAAGCAGGTGGGTCTGCGCGATGAGCAGTTCTTC. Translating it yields CASTKQVGLRDEQFF.

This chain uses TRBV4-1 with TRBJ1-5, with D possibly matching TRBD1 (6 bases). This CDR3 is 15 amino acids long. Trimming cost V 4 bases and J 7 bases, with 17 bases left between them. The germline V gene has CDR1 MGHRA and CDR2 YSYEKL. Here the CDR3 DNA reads TGCGCCAGCAGCCTAGACCCAGGGGAGGGACAGCCCCAGCATTTT. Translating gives CASSLDPGEGQPQHF.

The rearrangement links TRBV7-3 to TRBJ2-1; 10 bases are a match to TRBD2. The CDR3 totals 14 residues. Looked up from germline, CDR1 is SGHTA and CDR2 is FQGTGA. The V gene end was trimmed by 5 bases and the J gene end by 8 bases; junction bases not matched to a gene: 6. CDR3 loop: CASSSLAGVDEQFF. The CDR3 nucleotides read TGTGCCAGCAGCAGCCTAGCGGGAGTCGATGAGCAGTTCTTC.

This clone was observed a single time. Here the CDR3 DNA reads TGTGCCACCGCAAACTGGGACAGGGTCCAAGAGACCCAGTACTTC. Protein sequence: CATANWDRVQETQYF. The V and J genes are TRBV19 and TRBJ2-5; 9 bases line up with TRBD1. Trimming cost V 10 bases and J 1 base; bases outside gene matches: 10. Germline assignment: CDR1 LNHDA and CDR2 SQIVND (reference sequence). The CDR3 consists of 15 residues.

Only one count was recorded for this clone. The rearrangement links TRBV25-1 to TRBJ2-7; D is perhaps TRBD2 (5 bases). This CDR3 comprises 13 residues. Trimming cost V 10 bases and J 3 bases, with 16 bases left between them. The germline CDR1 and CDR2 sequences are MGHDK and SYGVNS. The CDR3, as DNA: TGTGCCACCGGACCGTCTCGGGGCTACGAGCAGTACTTC. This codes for CATGPSRGYEQYF.

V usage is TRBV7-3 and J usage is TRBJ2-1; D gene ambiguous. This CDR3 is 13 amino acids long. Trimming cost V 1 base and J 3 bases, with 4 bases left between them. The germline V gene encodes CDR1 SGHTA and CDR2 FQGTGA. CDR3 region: CASSLRGYNEQFF. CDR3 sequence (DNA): TGTGCCAGCAGCTTAAGGGGCTACAATGAGCAGTTCTTC.

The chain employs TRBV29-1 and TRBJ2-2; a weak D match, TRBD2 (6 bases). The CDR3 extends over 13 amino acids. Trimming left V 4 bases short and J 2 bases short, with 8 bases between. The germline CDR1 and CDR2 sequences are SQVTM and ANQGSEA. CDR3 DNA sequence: TGCAGCGTTGGGGGGGACAACACCGGGGAGCTGTTTTTT. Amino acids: CSVGGDNTGELFF.

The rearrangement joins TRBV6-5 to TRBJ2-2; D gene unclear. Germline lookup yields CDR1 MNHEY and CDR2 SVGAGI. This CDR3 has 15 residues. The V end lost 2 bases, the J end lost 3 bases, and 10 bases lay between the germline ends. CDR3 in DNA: TGTGCCAGCAGTTACAACGGACGGTACACCGGGGAGCTGTTTTTT. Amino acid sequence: CASSYNGRYTGELFF.

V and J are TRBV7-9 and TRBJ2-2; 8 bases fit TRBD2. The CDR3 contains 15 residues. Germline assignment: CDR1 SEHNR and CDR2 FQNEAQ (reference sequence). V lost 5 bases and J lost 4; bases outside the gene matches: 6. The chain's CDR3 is CASSLSGAATGELFF. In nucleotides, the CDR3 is TGTGCCAGCAGCCTTAGCGGGGCGGCCACCGGGGAGCTGTTTTTT.

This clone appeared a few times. The CDR3 reads CASRRGTPNEKLFF. The CDR3 DNA reads TGTGCCAGTAGAAGGGGGACCCCTAATGAAAAACTGTTTTTT. The V call is TRBV19, the J call TRBJ1-4; D may be TRBD1 (6 bases). V shed 6 bases and J shed 3 bases, with 11 bases lying between them. Germline V CDR1 and CDR2: LNHDA, SQIVND (reference sequence). The CDR3 is 14 residues long.

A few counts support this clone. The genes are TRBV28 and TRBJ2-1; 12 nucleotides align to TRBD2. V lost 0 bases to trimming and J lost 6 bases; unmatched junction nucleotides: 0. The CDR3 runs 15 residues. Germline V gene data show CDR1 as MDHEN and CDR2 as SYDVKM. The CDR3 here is CASSLWTSGSNEQFF. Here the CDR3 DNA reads TGTGCCAGCAGTTTATGGACTAGCGGGAGCAATGAGCAGTTCTTC.

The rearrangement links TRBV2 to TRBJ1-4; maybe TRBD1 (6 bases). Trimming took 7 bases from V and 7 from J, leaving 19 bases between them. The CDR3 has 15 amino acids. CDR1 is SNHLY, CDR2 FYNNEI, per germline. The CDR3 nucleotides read TGTGCCAGCATACGGGCACAGGGAAAAGCTGAAAAACTGTTTTTT. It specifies CASIRAQGKAEKLFF.

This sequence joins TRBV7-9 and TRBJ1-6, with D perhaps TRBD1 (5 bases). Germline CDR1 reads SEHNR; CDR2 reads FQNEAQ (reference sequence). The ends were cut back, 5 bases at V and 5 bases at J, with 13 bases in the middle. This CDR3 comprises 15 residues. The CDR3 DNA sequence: TGTGCCAGCAGCCCCCTGGGACGGAATAATTCACCCCTCCACTTT. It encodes CASSPLGRNNSPLHF.

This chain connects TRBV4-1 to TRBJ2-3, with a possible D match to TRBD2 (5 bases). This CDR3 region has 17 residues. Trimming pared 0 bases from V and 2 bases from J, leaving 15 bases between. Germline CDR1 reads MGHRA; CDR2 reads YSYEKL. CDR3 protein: CASSQERARANTDTQYF. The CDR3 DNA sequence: TGCGCCAGCAGCCAAGAGCGCGCGAGGGCCAACACAGATACGCAGTATTTT.

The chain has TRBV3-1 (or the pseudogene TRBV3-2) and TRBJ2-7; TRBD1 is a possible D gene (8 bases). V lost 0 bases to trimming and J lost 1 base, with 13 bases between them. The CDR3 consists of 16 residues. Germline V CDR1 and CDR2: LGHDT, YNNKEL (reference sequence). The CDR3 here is CASSQEAGQASYEQYF. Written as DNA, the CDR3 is TGTGCCAGCAGCCAAGAAGCGGGACAGGCTTCCTACGAGCAGTACTTC.

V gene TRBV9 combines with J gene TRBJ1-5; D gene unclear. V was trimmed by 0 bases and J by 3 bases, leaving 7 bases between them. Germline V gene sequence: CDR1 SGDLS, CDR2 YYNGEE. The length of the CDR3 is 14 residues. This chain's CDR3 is CASSVGHLNQPQHF. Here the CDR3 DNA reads TGTGCCAGCAGCGTAGGACACCTCAATCAGCCCCAGCATTTT. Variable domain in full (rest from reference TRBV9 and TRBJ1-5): DSGVTQTPKHLITATGQRVTLRCSPRSGDLSVYWYQQSLDQGLQFLIQYYNGEERAKGNILERFSAQQFPDLHSELNLSSLELGDSALYFCASSVGHLNQPQHFGDGTRLSIL.

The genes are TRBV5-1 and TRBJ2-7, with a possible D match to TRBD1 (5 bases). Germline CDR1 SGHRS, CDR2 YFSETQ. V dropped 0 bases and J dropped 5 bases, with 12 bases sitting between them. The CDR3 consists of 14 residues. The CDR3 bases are TGCGCCAGCAGCTTGGGGGCAGGGTTGAACGAGCAGTACTTC. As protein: CASSLGAGLNEQYF.

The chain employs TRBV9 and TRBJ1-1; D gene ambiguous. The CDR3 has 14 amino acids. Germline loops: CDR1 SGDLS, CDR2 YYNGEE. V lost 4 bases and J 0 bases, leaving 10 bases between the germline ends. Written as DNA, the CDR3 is TGTGCCAGCAGCCAAACAGATATGAACACTGAAGCTTTCTTT. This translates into CASSQTDMNTEAFF.

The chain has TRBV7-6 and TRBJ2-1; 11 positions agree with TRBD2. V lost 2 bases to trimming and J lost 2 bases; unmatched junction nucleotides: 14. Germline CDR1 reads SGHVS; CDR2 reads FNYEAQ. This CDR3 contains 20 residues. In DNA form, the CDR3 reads TGTGCCAGCAGCTTAATGGCGGGACTAGCGGAGCTTTGGACCTACAATGAGCAGTTCTTC. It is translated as CASSLMAGLAELWTYNEQFF.

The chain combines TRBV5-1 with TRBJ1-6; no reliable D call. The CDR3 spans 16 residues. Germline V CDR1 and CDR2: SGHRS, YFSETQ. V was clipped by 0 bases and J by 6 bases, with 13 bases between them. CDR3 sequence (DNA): TGCGCCAGCAGCTTGGCGGGAGACACCTCTAATTCACCCCTCCACTTT. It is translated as CASSLAGDTSNSPLHF.

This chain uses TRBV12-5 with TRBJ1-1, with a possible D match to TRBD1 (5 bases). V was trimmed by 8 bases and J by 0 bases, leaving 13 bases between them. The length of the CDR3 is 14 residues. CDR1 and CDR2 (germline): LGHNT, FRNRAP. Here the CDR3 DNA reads TGTGCTAGTCGAGGGACCGGGCTGAACACTGAAGCTTTCTTT. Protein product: CASRGTGLNTEAFF.

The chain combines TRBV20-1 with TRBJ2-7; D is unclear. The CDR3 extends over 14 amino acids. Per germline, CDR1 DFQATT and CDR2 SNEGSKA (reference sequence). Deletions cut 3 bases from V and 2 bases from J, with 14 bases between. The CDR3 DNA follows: TGCAGTGCTAGTAGCCGAGAGTTTCCCTACGAGCAGTACTTC. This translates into CSASSREFPYEQYF.

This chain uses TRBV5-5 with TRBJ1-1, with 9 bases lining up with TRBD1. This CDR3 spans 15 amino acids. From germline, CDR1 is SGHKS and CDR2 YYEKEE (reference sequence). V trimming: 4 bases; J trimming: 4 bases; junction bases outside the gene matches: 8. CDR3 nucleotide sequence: TGTGCCAGCAGCCTAGGACAGGGGAGGGGCACTGAAGCTTTCTTT. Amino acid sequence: CASSLGQGRGTEAFF.

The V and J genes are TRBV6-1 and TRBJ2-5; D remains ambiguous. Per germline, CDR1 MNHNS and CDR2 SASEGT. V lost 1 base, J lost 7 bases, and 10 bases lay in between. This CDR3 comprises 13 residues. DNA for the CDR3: TGTGCCAGCAGTGAAGGACCCGGCCTGACCCAGTACTTC. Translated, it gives CASSEGPGLTQYF.

The chain's CDR3 is CAISESGGRGSGANVLTF. The CDR3 coding sequence is TGTGCCATCAGTGAGTCAGGGGGGAGAGGCTCTGGGGCCAACGTCCTGACTTTC. The chain carries TRBV10-3 and TRBJ2-6; D tentatively fits TRBD1 or TRBD2 (6 bases each). V lost 0 bases and J 0 bases, leaving 12 bases between the germline ends. The CDR3 is made up of 18 amino acids. Germline CDR1 is ENHRY and CDR2 is SYGVKD.

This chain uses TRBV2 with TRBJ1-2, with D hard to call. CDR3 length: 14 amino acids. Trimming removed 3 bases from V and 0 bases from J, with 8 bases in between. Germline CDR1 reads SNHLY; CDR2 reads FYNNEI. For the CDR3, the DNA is TGTGCCAGCAGTGAGGTTGGAGCTAACTATGGCTACACCTTC. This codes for CASSEVGANYGYTF.

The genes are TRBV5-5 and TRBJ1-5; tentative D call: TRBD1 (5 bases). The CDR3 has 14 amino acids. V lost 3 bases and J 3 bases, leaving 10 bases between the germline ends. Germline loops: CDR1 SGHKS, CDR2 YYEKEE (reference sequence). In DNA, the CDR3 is TGTGCCAGCAGCTGGGGGGAGATCAATCAGCCCCAGCATTTT. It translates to CASSWGEINQPQHF. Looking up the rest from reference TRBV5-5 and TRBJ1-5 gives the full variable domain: DAGVTQSPTHLIKTRGQQVTLRCSPISGHKSVSWYQQVLGQGPQFIFQYYEKEERGRGNFPDRFSARQFPNYSSELNVNALLLGDSALYLCASSWGEINQPQHFGDGTRLSIL.